This T cell receptor (beta chain) stems from a study of blood T cell repertoires in COVID-19. Study in general: COVID-19 samples collected from the United States, Italy and Spain covered acute and convalescent phases.

As handled by the study authors: Reference gene primer amplification gave nucleated cell count estimates. Sequencing used immunoSEQ multiplex PCR; TCRdb keeps in-frame clones, though not all of them. V, J and clone size were drawn from that table, and D and trimming were deduced from the DNA. The data hold approximately 200,000 clones, with less than 90% observed a single time. Sequencing was carried out using peripheral blood. This TCR was sampled from an older man with acute or convalescent COVID-19.

CDR3 coding DNA: TGTGCCAGCAGCTTAACCCCTCACAGGGGATTGAACACTGAAGCTTTCTTT. This gives the protein CASSLTPHRGLNTEAFF. V gene TRBV5-5 combines with J gene TRBJ1-1; 7 bases agree with TRBD1. The CDR3 runs to 17 residues. With 2 bases clipped from V and 0 bases from J, the junction kept 10 bases outside the gene matches. Germline assignment: CDR1 SGHKS and CDR2 YYEKEE (reference sequence).